A selection of T cell receptor beta chains follows, all from one sample in a study of T cell responses to AZD1222 COVID-19 vaccine. Repertoires were generated with immunoSEQ multiplex PCR, while TCRdb's copy carries only in-frame clones and drops some. The repertoire holds about 82,000 clones, around 90% seen once, with around 19% in the top ten. The sequences come from peripheral blood, collected 28 days after the second AZD1222 dose. The receptors stem from an adult who received the AZD1222 COVID-19 vaccine. Each CDR3 is given with its conserved first and last residue. The D gene is left open where the match is weak. Rows give clone size only sometimes, using once, few, many, or a class for an expanded clone.

v_gene	d_gene	j_gene	abundance	CDR3aa	CDR3nt
TRBV30	NA	TRBJ1-1	NA	CAWGGMNTEAFF	TGTGCCTGGGGAGGGATGAACACTGAAGCTTTCTTT
TRBV19	NA	TRBJ1-1	NA	CASSIGGGRTEAFF	TGTGCCAGTAGTATAGGAGGGGGAAGGACTGAAGCTTTCTTT
TRBV14	NA	TRBJ1-2	NA	CASSQDSEQGGGYTF	TGTGCCAGCAGCCAAGACAGTGAACAGGGAGGTGGCTACACCTTC
TRBV18	TRBD1	TRBJ2-5	NA	CASSPDQGVGETQYF	TGTGCCAGCTCACCGGACCAGGGGGTGGGAGAGACCCAGTACTTC
TRBV5-4	NA	TRBJ1-2	NA	CASSSGGVRTNYGYTF	TGTGCCAGCAGCTCGGGGGGCGTGCGGACTAACTATGGCTACACCTTC
TRBV20-1	NA	TRBJ1-2	NA	CSASLYSSYGYTF	TGCAGTGCTAGTCTGTACAGCTCCTATGGCTACACCTTC
TRBV28	NA	TRBJ2-2	NA	CASSLSGVQNTGELFF	TGTGCCAGCAGTTTATCAGGGGTCCAGAACACCGGGGAGCTGTTTTTT
TRBV6-6	NA	TRBJ2-7	NA	CASSYAPSYEQYF	TGTGCCAGCAGTTATGCACCTTCCTACGAGCAGTACTTC
TRBV18	NA	TRBJ1-1	NA	CASSPSGVPNTEAFF	TGTGCCAGCTCACCAAGTGGGGTCCCGAACACTGAAGCTTTCTTT
TRBV5-6	NA	TRBJ1-6	once	CASSLALDNSPLHF	TGTGCCAGCAGCTTGGCCCTGGACAACTCACCCCTCCACTTT
TRBV12-5	TRBD1	TRBJ1-3	NA	CASGAGTGGNTIYF	TGTGCTAGTGGGGCCGGGACAGGGGGAAACACCATATATTTT
TRBV10-3	NA	TRBJ1-1	NA	CAINDGGTISEAFF	TGTGCCATCAACGATGGGGGGACAATCTCTGAAGCTTTCTTT
TRBV7-2	NA	TRBJ1-1	NA	CASSLVRVEAFF	TGTGCCAGCAGCTTAGTCAGGGTTGAAGCTTTCTTT
TRBV4-1	TRBD1	TRBJ1-3	once	CASSYDRGRNTIYF	TGCGCCAGCAGCTATGACAGGGGTCGAAACACCATATATTTT
TRBV19	NA	TRBJ2-3	NA	CASSIRTYTDTQYF	TGTGCCAGTAGTATCCGGACCTACACAGATACGCAGTATTTT
TRBV19	NA	TRBJ1-2	NA	CASSMYPDGYTF	TGTGCCAGTAGTATGTATCCAGACGGCTACACCTTC
TRBV11-3	NA	TRBJ2-1	once	CASTSGTLDHNEQFF	TGTGCCAGCACCTCCGGGACCCTAGACCACAATGAGCAGTTCTTC
TRBV28	NA	TRBJ1-2	NA	CASSTPGGGANYGYTF	TGTGCCAGCAGTACCCCCGGCGGGGGAGCTAACTATGGCTACACCTTC
TRBV3-1/TRBV3-2	TRBD1	TRBJ1-2	NA	CASSQTTGGAGYTF	TGTGCCAGCAGCCAAACAACAGGGGGCGCTGGCTACACCTTC
TRBV6-5	NA	TRBJ2-3	NA	CASSPFRTDTQYF	TGTGCCAGCAGTCCTTTTCGAACAGATACGCAGTATTTT
TRBV11-2	NA	TRBJ2-7	once	CASSSGAEKFYEQYF	TGTGCCAGCAGTTCAGGGGCCGAAAAGTTCTACGAGCAGTACTTC
TRBV9	NA	TRBJ1-6	NA	CASSVGDTGGSPLHF	TGTGCCAGCAGCGTAGGTGACACCGGGGGTTCACCCCTCCACTTT
TRBV5-4	NA	TRBJ1-6	NA	CASSYRSSYNSPLHF	TGTGCCAGCAGCTACAGGAGCTCCTATAATTCACCCCTCCACTTT
TRBV7-3	NA	TRBJ2-3	NA	CASSLQGSRTDTQYF	TGTGCCAGCAGCTTACAGGGTAGTCGCACTGATACGCAGTATTTT
TRBV2	NA	TRBJ2-7	NA	CASSPTDYEQYF	TGTGCCAGCAGTCCGACAGACTACGAGCAGTACTTC
TRBV13	NA	TRBJ2-7	NA	CATRGSGFMNEQYF	TGTGCCACCAGGGGAAGCGGGTTCATGAACGAGCAGTACTTC
TRBV6-5	TRBD2	TRBJ2-1	NA	CASSSGLAGAYNEQFF	TGTGCCAGCAGTTCCGGACTAGCGGGGGCCTACAATGAGCAGTTCTTC
TRBV12-3/TRBV12-4	TRBD1	TRBJ1-2	NA	CASRRQGLGGYTF	TGTGCCAGCAGGAGACAGGGTTTGGGTGGCTACACCTTC
TRBV2	TRBD2	TRBJ2-5	few	CASRGLAQETQYF	TGTGCCAGCAGGGGACTAGCGCAAGAGACCCAGTACTTC
TRBV28	TRBD1	TRBJ1-2	NA	CASSAGTAYGYTF	TGTGCCAGCAGTGCCGGGACAGCCTATGGCTACACCTTC
TRBV7-2	NA	TRBJ2-3	NA	CASSFSWESTDTQYF	TGTGCCAGCAGCTTTTCGTGGGAGAGCACAGATACGCAGTATTTT
TRBV5-1	NA	TRBJ1-2	NA	CASSREQANYGYTF	TGCGCCAGCAGCAGGGAACAGGCGAACTATGGCTACACCTTC
TRBV7-3	NA	TRBJ1-2	NA	CASSPDGLYGYTF	TGTGCCAGCAGCCCAGACGGACTCTATGGCTACACCTTC
TRBV4-1	NA	TRBJ2-7	NA	CASSLVQSRGYEQYF	TGCGCCAGCAGCCTTGTACAGTCGAGGGGCTACGAGCAGTACTTC